This T cell receptor beta chain was sequenced during a study of neurological immune-mediated disorders. Notes on the study in general: HTLV-1-associated myelopathy showed the most TCR clonal expansion; multiple sclerosis the least, below healthy controls.

Time point described: longitudinal time-point 1 (baseline). The team produced cDNA through 5'RACE using 10-nucleotide random UMIs. TCRdb re-called the 5' RACE reads with MiXCR, one entry per CDR3 protein. Of 60,000 to 90,000 distinct CDR3 sequences in the sample, about a tenth were seen once. This clonotype has a count of ten or more. Its antigen is unknown. The TCR sequence derives from a man aged 30 to 39 in good health. The specimen sequenced was PBMCs.

This CDR3 reads CASSRWEGQGSREKLFF. The DNA of the CDR3 is TGTGCCAGCAGCCGATGGGAGGGACAGGGAAGTCGCGAAAAACTGTTTTTT. The chain joins TRBV14 to TRBJ1-4; 9 bases are a match to TRBD1. From germline, CDR1 is SGHDN and CDR2 FVKESK. After removal of 4 bases from V and 8 bases from J, the junction contained 14 bases not matched to a gene. The CDR3 contains 17 residues.